Listed here are 19 T cell receptor beta chains from one sample, sequenced in a study of cytomegalovirus exposure and HLA in healthy donors. The PCR contained 60 Vbeta and 13 Jbeta primers. Profiled with immunoSEQ multiplex PCR; TCRdb holds only in-frame clones, not every one. The data hold approximately 100,000 clones, with 75% observed a single time. Input material: PBMCs. The receptors derive from a male donor in good health and CMV-seropositive.

This clone has only a few counts. The chain uses TRBV6-1 and TRBJ1-1, with D possibly being TRBD1 (5 bases). Between the trimmed V and J ends, which lost 8 bases and 4 bases, there was a span of 14 bases. The CDR3 sequence is 13 residues long. Germline CDR1 MNHNS, CDR2 SASEGT. For the CDR3, the DNA is TGTGCCAGCGGGGCAGCGGGGAGCACTGAAGCTTTCTTT. This translates into CASGAAGSTEAFF.

This clone was seen a handful of times. V and J are TRBV11-1 and TRBJ1-2; TRBD1 might be the D (5 bases). Trimming left V 1 base short and J 4 bases short, with 10 bases between. The CDR3 runs 14 residues. Germline values: CDR1 SGHAT, CDR2 FQDESV (reference sequence). The chain's CDR3 is CASSLERTSYGYTF. In DNA form, the CDR3 reads TGTGCCAGCAGCTTAGAGAGGACAAGCTATGGCTACACCTTC.

CDR3 loop: CASSNRISGNQPQHF. The CDR3 DNA sequence: TGTGCCAGCAGCAACAGGATATCTGGCAATCAGCCCCAGCATTTT. The chain carries TRBV7-2 and TRBJ1-5; perhaps TRBD1 as D (5 bases). CDR3 length: 15 amino acids. The V gene's germline CDR1 is SGHTA and CDR2 FQGNSA. V lost 5 bases and J 2 bases, leaving 13 bases between the germline ends.

V gene TRBV4-3 combines with J gene TRBJ2-1; D not certain. In germline, CDR1 is LGHNA, CDR2 YSLEER. The V and J ends lost 0 bases and 5 bases respectively, with 14 bases between them. This CDR3 region has 16 residues. The CDR3 DNA follows: TGCGCCAGCAGCCAAGATGCGGCTAGAGTGAACAATGAGCAGTTCTTC. Residues: CASSQDAARVNNEQFF.

This sequence joins TRBV30 and TRBJ1-4; D remains ambiguous. In germline, CDR1 is GTSNPN, CDR2 SVGIG (reference sequence). CDR3 length equals 14 residues. V dropped 2 bases and J dropped 2 bases, with 9 bases sitting between them. This chain's CDR3 is CAWSLGRTNEKLFF. DNA of the CDR3: TGTGCCTGGAGTTTGGGGAGGACTAATGAAAAACTGTTTTTT.

The rearrangement joins TRBV7-6 to TRBJ2-5; the D is unclear. Germline-derived CDR1 and CDR2 are SGHVS and FNYEAQ. There are 14 residues in the CDR3. V shed 3 bases and J shed 1 base, with 9 bases lying between them. This CDR3 is CASSLTPGQETQYF. CDR3 coding DNA: TGTGCCAGCAGCTTGACCCCAGGCCAAGAGACCCAGTACTTC.

The rearrangement joins TRBV19 to TRBJ1-1; 9 bases fit TRBD1. The CDR3 runs 14 residues. Germline V gene sequence: CDR1 LNHDA, CDR2 SQIVND (reference sequence). Losses at the gene ends were 6 bases for V and 2 bases for J; bases not matched to a gene: 4. CDR3 sequence: CASRLQGANTEAFF. In DNA, the CDR3 is TGTGCCAGTAGGTTACAGGGGGCTAACACTGAAGCTTTCTTT.

This chain joins TRBV9 and TRBJ2-3; D uncertain. The V gene lost 0 bases and the J gene lost 5 bases, with 7 bases spanning the gap. Germline CDR1 is SGDLS and CDR2 is YYNGEE. The CDR3 is 13 amino acids. DNA of the CDR3: TGTGCCAGCAGCGTAGTCCGCGGAGATACGCAGTATTTT. Translation: CASSVVRGDTQYF.

This clone has only a few counts. J is TRBJ1-1 and V is TRBV2; possibly TRBD1 for D (5 bases). This CDR3 is 16 amino acids long. The germline CDR1 and CDR2 sequences are SNHLY and FYNNEI. The V end lost 0 bases, the J end lost 5 bases, and 16 bases lay between the germline ends. CDR3 sequence reads: CASSEARGTPNTEAFF. CDR3 bases: TGTGCCAGCAGTGAAGCGCGCGGGACCCCCAATACTGAAGCTTTCTTT.

The chain employs TRBV28 and TRBJ2-7, with D perhaps TRBD2 (5 bases). Trimming pared 5 bases from V and 6 bases from J, leaving 23 bases between. The CDR3 has 16 residues. Germline CDR1 reads MDHEN; CDR2 reads SYDVKM. CDR3 nucleotides: TGTGCCAGCAGTGGGGTCGAGAGGGCCACCATAGGCGAGCAGTACTTC. Translated: CASSGVERATIGEQYF.

This sequence joins TRBV5-1 and TRBJ2-2, with D tentatively TRBD1 (6 bases). V was pared by 3 bases and J by 3 bases, with 12 bases between. Germline V gives CDR1 SGHRS, CDR2 YFSETQ. CDR3 length: 15 amino acids. The CDR3 DNA follows: TGCGCCAGCAGCTCAGTTCAGGGGTACACCGGGGAGCTGTTTTTT. Translation gives CASSSVQGYTGELFF.

This sequence joins TRBV7-9 and TRBJ1-3, with D perhaps matching TRBD1 (6 bases). From germline, CDR1 is SEHNR and CDR2 FQNEAQ (reference sequence). V shed 1 base and J shed 7 bases, with 11 bases lying between them. The CDR3 loop spans 14 amino acids. The CDR3 region is CASSLVRGWNTIYF. CDR3 nucleotide sequence: TGTGCCAGCAGCTTAGTCAGGGGCTGGAACACCATATATTTT.

The chain is built from TRBV4-3 and TRBJ1-5; D is uncertain. Trimming shortened V by 0 bases and J by 6 bases, and 15 bases separated the two germline ends. This CDR3 has 16 amino acids. CDR1 LGHNA and CDR2 YSLEER come from the germline V gene. The CDR3 DNA reads TGCGCCAGCAGCCAAGACTTGGGTAGGGAGGGTCAGCCCCAGCATTTT. This translates into CASSQDLGREGQPQHF.

The genes are TRBV19 and TRBJ2-6, with D possibly TRBD2 on 5 matching bases. This CDR3 comprises 15 residues. Germline CDR1 and CDR2: LNHDA and SQIVND (reference sequence). Trimming stripped 1 base from V and 1 base from J, with 5 bases between. The CDR3 DNA reads as TGTGCCAGTAGTATAGGAGGGTCTGGGGCCAACGTCCTGACTTTC. This codes for CASSIGGSGANVLTF. The whole variable domain, filled in from reference TRBV19 and TRBJ2-6, reads DGGITQSPKYLFRKEGQNVTLSCEQNLNHDAMYWYRQDPGQGLRLIYYSQIVNDFQKGDIAEGYSVSREKKESFPLTVTSAQKNPTAFYLCASSIGGSGANVLTFGAGSRLTVL.

This clone was recorded a few times. This rearrangement joins TRBV27 to TRBJ1-5, with D hard to call. The V end was cut by 5 bases, the J end by 2 bases, with 16 bases between. Germline values: CDR1 MNHEY, CDR2 SMNVEV (reference sequence). This CDR3 contains 16 residues. The CDR3 loop reads CASSKERTEGNQPQHF. For the CDR3, the DNA is TGTGCCAGCAGTAAGGAAAGGACGGAGGGCAATCAGCCCCAGCATTTT.

The sample holds a few counts of this clone. The chain links TRBV15 to TRBJ2-7; D uncertain. Trimming left V 0 bases short and J 3 bases short, with 9 bases between. Per the germline V gene, CDR1 is LNHNV and CDR2 is YYDKDF (reference sequence). CDR3 length equals 14 residues. CDR3 sequence reads: CATSRDRSLYEQYF. The CDR3 nucleotides are TGTGCCACCAGCAGAGACAGATCTCTCTACGAGCAGTACTTC.

The chain carries TRBV6-5 and TRBJ2-5; a weak D match, TRBD1 (6 bases). The J call may not be correct, given that the DNA end is closer to TRBJ2-7. The CDR3 loop spans 15 amino acids. Germline loops: CDR1 MNHEY, CDR2 SVGAGI. CDR3 DNA: TGTGCCAGCAGTTACGACGGACAGTCGTGGTACGAGCAGTACTTC. Residues: CASSYDGQSWYEQYF.

The chain recombines TRBV27 with TRBJ2-1, with 14 positions matching TRBD2. Germline CDR1 is MNHEY and CDR2 is SMNVEV (reference sequence). The V gene end was trimmed by 1 base and the J gene end by 6 bases; junction bases not matched to a gene: 8. The CDR3 is made up of 18 amino acids. CDR3 nucleotides: TGTGCCAGCAGTTTATTCTCCGGGACTAGCGGGAGCCCCAATGAGCAGTTCTTC. Its translation is CASSLFSGTSGSPNEQFF.

The chain employs TRBV15 and TRBJ2-3; 8 positions match TRBD1. CDR3 length: 11 amino acids. CDR1 and CDR2 (germline): LNHNV, YYDKDF (reference sequence). With V trimmed by 4 bases and J by 11 bases, 2 bases remained unmatched. CDR3 coding DNA: TGTGCCACCAGCACTGGACAGGGGCAGTATTTT. Residues: CATSTGQGQYF. Supplemented by reference TRBV15 and TRBJ2-3, the full variable domain reads DAMVIQNPRYQVTQFGKPVTLSCSQTLNHNVMYWYQQKSSQAPKLLFHYYDKDFNNEADTPDNFQSRRPNTSFCFLDIRSPGLGDTAMYLCATSTGQGQYFGPGTRLTVL.